This T cell receptor beta chain came from a study of T cells in Graves' hyperthyroidism and ophthalmopathy. The wider study: The initial diagnosis was the point when peripheral blood was collected, ahead of any treatment.

Many counts were recorded for this clonotype. The CDR3 covers 16 residues. V dropped 5 bases and J dropped 2 bases, with 17 bases sitting between them. CDR1 MNHNS and CDR2 SASEGT come from the germline V gene. From RNA transcripts, TCR beta CDR3 regions were amplified. RT-PCR in the first round (using the HTBI primer set) targeted the TCR CDR3. TCRdb ran MiXCR on the multiplex PCR reads and lists one entry per CDR3 protein. Of around 400,000 distinct CDR3 sequences listed, about 25% are singletons. Sequenced: blood. The chain links TRBV6-1 to TRBJ2-3; D might be TRBD1 (6 bases). The receptor's source is a man in his fifties or sixties with Graves' hyperthyroidism. This CDR3 is CASSSPTGWPTDTQYF. In nucleotides, the CDR3 is TGTGCCAGCAGTTCTCCTACAGGGTGGCCCACAGATACGCAGTATTTT.